The clone carrying this T cell receptor beta chain was detected only a few times. Its target is unknown. These data belong to a study of early stage breast cancer tumors. The CDR3 is 11 amino acids. CDR1 SEHNR and CDR2 FQNEAQ come from the germline V gene (reference sequence). The V gene lost 1 base and the J gene lost 11 bases, with 6 bases spanning the gap. TCRdb keeps only in-frame clones here, not all; method: immunoSEQ multiplex PCR. The table includes several thousand clones, less than 75% detected once. Overall study findings and caveats: Enriched TCRB sequences shared across patients were mostly commonly generated sequences. Tumor and normal breast were distinguished via blood comparison in about 90% of the 16 patients.

The chain has TRBV7-9 and TRBJ1-3; D gene uncertain. Sequencing was done on a sample of normal breast tissue next to the tumor. The clonotype comes from a person between 35 and 49 years old with breast cancer. CDR3 loop: CASSLGSPIYF. CDR3 bases: TGTGCCAGCAGCTTAGGCAGTCCCATATATTTT.